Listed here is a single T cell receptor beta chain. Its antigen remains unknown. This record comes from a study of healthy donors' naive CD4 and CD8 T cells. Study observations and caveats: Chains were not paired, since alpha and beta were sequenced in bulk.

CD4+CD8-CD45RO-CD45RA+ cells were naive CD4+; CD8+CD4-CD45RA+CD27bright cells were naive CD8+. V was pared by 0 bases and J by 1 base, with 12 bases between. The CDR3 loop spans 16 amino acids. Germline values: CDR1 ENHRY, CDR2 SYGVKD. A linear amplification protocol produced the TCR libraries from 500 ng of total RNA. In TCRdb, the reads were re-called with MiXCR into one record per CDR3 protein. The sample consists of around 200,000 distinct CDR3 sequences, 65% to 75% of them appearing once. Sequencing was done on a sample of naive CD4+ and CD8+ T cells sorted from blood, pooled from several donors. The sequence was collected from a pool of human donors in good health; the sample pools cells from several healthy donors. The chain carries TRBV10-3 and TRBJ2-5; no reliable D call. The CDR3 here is CAISESLPGSQETQYF. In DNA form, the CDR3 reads TGTGCCATCAGTGAGTCGTTGCCCGGAAGCCAAGAGACCCAGTACTTC.